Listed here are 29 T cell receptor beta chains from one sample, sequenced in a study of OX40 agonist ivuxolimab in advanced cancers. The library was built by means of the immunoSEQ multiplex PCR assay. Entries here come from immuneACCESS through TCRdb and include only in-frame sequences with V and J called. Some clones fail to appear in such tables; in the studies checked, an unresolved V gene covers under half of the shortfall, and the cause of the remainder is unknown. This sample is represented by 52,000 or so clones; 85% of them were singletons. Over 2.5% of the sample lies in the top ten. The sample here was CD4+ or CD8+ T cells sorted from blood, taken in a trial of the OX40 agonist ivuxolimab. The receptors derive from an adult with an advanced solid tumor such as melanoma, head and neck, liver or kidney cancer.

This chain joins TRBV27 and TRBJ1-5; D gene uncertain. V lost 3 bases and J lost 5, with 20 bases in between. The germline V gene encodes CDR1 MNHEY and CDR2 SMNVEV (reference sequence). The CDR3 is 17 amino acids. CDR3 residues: CASSLTSSVGVDQPQHF. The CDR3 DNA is TGTGCCAGCAGTTTGACCTCCTCGGTTGGGGTCGATCAGCCCCAGCATTTT.

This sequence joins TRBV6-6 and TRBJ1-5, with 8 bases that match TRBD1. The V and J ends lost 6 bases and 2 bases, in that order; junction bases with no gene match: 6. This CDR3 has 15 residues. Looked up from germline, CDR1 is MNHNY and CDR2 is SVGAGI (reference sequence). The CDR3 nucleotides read TGTGCCAGCAGACAGGACAGGGTTGGCAATCAGCCCCAGCATTTT. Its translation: CASRQDRVGNQPQHF.

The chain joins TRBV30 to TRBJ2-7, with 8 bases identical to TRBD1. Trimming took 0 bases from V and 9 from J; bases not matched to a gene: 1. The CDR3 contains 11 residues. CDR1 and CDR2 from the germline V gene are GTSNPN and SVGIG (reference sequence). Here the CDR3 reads CAWSVQGGQYF. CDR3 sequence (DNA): TGTGCCTGGAGTGTACAGGGGGGGCAGTACTTC. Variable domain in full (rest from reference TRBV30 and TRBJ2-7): SQTIHQWPATLVQPVGSPLSLECTVEGTSNPNLYWYRQAAGRGLQLLFYSVGIGQISSEVPQNLSASRPQDRQFILSSKKLLLSDSGFYLCAWSVQGGQYFGPGTRLTVT.

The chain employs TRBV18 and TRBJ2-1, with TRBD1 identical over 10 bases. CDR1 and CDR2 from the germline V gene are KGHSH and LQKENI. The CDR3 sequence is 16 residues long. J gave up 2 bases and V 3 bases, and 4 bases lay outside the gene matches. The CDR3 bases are TGTGCCAGCTCACCGACAGGGGGCGCTACCTACAATGAGCAGTTCTTC. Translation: CASSPTGGATYNEQFF.

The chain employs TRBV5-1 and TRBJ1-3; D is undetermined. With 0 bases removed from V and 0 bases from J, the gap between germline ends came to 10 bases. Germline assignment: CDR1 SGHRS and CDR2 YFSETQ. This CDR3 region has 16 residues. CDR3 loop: CASSLAGQSSGNTIYF. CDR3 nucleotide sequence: TGCGCCAGCAGCTTGGCCGGGCAGAGCTCTGGAAACACCATATATTTT.

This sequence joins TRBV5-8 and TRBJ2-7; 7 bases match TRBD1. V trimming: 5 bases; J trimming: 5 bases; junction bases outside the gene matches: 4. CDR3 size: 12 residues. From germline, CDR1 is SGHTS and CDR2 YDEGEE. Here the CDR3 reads CASRNRGNEQYF. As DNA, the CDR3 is TGTGCCAGCAGAAACAGGGGAAACGAGCAGTACTTC.

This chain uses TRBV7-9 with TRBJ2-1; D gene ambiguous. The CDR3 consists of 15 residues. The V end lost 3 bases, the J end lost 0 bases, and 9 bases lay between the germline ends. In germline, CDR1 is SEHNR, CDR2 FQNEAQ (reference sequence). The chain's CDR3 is CASSFGFASYNEQFF. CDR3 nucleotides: TGTGCCAGCAGCTTCGGGTTCGCCTCCTACAATGAGCAGTTCTTC.

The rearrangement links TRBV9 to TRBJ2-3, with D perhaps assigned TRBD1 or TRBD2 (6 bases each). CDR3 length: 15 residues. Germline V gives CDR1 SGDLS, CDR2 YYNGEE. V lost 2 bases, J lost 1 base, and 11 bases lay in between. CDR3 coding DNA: TGTGCCAGCAGCGTCAGGGGCGGGGGCACAGATACGCAGTATTTT. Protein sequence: CASSVRGGGTDTQYF. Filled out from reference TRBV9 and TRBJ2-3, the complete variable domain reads DSGVTQTPKHLITATGQRVTLRCSPRSGDLSVYWYQQSLDQGLQFLIQYYNGEERAKGNILERFSAQQFPDLHSELNLSSLELGDSALYFCASSVRGGGTDTQYFGPGTRLTVL.

In nucleotides, the CDR3 is TGTGCCAGCAGCCACAGGGTCAGGGAAAACATTCAGTACTTC. The encoded protein is CASSHRVRENIQYF. The genes are TRBV7-2 and TRBJ2-4; TRBD1 is a possible D gene (6 bases). The CDR3 is 14 residues long. Germline CDR1 reads SGHTA; CDR2 reads FQGNSA. Trimming removed 5 bases at V and 5 bases at J, with 13 bases between.

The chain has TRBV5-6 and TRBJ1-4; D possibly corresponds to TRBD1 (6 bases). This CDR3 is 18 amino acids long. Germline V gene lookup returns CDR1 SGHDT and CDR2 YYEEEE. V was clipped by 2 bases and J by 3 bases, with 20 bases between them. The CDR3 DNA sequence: TGTGCCAGCAGCTTCGGCGTTGACCAGGGGAGGGCTAATGAAAAACTGTTTTTT. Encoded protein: CASSFGVDQGRANEKLFF. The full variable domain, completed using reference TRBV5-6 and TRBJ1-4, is DAGVTQSPTHLIKTRGQQVTLRCSPKSGHDTVSWYQQALGQGPQFIFQYYEEEERQRGNFPDRFSGHQFPNYSSELNVNALLLGDSALYLCASSFGVDQGRANEKLFFGSGTQLSVL.

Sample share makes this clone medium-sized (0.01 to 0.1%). CDR3 DNA sequence: TGTGCCAGCAGTTCGCCGGGACAGGGAAATGGCTACACCTTC. Its protein product is CASSSPGQGNGYTF. V and J are TRBV28 and TRBJ1-2; 9 bases agree with TRBD1. The V segment lost 4 bases and the J segment 6 bases; nucleotides outside the gene matches: 6. The CDR3 sequence is 14 residues long. The germline gives CDR1 MDHEN, CDR2 SYDVKM.

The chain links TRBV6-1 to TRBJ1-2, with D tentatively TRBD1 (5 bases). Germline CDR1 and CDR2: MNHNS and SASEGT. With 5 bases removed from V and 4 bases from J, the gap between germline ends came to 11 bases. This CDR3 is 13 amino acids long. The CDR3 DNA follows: TGTGCCAGCAGTCCTAGGGGTAGCTATGGCTACACCTTC. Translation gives CASSPRGSYGYTF.

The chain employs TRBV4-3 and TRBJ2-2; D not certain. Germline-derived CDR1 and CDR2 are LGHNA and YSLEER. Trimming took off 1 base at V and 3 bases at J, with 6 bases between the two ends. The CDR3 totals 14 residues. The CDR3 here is CASSQVLDTGELFF. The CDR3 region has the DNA TGCGCCAGCAGCCAAGTTCTGGACACCGGGGAGCTGTTTTTT.

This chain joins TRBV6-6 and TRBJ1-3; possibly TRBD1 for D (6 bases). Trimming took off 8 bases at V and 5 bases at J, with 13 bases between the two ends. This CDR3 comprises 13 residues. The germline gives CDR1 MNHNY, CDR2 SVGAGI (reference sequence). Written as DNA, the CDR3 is TGTGCCAGCGGGGGGCAGGGCAGAAACACCATATATTTT. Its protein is CASGGQGRNTIYF.

The CDR3 is CAISEGTGLSNQPQHF. In DNA, the CDR3 is TGTGCCATCAGTGAAGGGACAGGCCTCAGCAATCAGCCCCAGCATTTT. The rearrangement uses TRBV10-3 and TRBJ1-5; 8 bases match TRBD1. J lost 1 base, V lost 3 bases, and 5 bases had no gene match. The CDR3 is 16 residues long. Germline V gene lookup returns CDR1 ENHRY and CDR2 SYGVKD.

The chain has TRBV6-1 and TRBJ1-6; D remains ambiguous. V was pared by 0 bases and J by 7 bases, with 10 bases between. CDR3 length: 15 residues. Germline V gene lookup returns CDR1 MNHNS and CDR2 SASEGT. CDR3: CASSEAEVPNSPLHF. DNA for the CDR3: TGTGCCAGCAGTGAAGCCGAGGTTCCCAATTCACCCCTCCACTTT.

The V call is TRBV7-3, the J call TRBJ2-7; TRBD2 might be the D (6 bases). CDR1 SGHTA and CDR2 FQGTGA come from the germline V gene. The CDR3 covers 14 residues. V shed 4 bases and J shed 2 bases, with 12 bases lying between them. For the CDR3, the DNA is TGTGCCAGCAGCTCGGGACTTCCCCCCTACGAGCAGTACTTC. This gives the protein CASSSGLPPYEQYF.

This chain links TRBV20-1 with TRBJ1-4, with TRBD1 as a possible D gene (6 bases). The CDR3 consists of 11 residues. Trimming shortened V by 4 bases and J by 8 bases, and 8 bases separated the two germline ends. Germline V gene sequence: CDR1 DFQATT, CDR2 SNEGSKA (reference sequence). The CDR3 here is CSAMQGEKLFF. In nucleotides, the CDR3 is TGCAGTGCTATGCAGGGGGAAAAACTGTTTTTT.

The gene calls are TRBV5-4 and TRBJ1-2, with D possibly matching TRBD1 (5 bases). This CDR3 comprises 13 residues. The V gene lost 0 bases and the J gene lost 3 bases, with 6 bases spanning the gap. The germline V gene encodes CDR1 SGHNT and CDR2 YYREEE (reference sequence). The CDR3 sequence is CASSLGRDYGYTF. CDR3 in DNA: TGTGCCAGCAGCTTGGGCAGGGACTATGGCTACACCTTC.

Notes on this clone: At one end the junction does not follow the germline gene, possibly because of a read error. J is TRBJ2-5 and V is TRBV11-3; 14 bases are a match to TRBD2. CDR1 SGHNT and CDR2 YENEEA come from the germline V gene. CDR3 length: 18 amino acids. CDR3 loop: CASSSMTGLAGVTETRYF. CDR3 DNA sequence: TGTGCCAGCAGCTCGATGACGGGACTAGCGGGAGTAACTGAGACCCGGTACTTC.

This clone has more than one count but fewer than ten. CDR3 loop: CARSRTTQGAGEKLFF. The CDR3 region has the DNA TGTGCCAGAAGCCGGACGACTCAGGGGGCGGGTGAAAAACTGTTTTTT. The chain uses TRBV7-5 and TRBJ1-4; the DNA was not used to check the table's D call, TRBD1. TRBV7-5 is annotated as a pseudogene. CDR3 size: 16 residues.

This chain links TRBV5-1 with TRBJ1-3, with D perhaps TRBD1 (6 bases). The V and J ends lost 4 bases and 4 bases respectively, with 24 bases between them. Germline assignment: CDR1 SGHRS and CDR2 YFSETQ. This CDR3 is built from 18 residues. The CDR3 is CASSRGDGPYLLGNTIYF. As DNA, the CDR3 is TGCGCCAGCAGCAGGGGGGACGGACCTTACCTCCTAGGAAACACCATATATTTT.

In DNA form, the CDR3 reads TGTGCCAGCAGCTCCCTTAGCGGGGCCTCCTACAATGAGCAGTTCTTC. This codes for CASSSLSGASYNEQFF. J is TRBJ2-1 and V is TRBV7-3; TRBD2 agrees at 8 bases. Germline lookup yields CDR1 SGHTA and CDR2 FQGTGA. This CDR3 has 16 amino acids. Trimming removed 4 bases from V and 0 bases from J; junction bases left unmatched: 5.

The CDR3 bases are TGCGCCAGCAGCCGGGACCCCAAAGAGACCCAGTACTTC. Translation: CASSRDPKETQYF. V gene TRBV5-1 combines with J gene TRBJ2-5; D may correspond to TRBD1 or TRBD2 (5 bases each). This CDR3 has 13 residues. The V and J ends lost 4 bases and 3 bases respectively, with 10 bases between them. In germline, CDR1 is SGHRS, CDR2 YFSETQ. Using reference TRBV5-1 and TRBJ2-5 for the parts outside the CDR3, the full variable domain is KAGVTQTPRYLIKTRGQQVTLSCSPISGHRSVSWYQQTPGQGLQFLFEYFSETQRNKGNFPGRFSGRQFSNSRSEMNVSTLELGDSALYLCASSRDPKETQYFGPGTRLLVL.

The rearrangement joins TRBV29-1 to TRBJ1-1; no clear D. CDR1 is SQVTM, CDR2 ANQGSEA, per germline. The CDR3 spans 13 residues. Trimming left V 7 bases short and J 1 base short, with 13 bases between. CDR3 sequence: CSAAWAWNTEAFF. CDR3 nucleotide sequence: TGCAGCGCCGCGTGGGCGTGGAACACTGAAGCTTTCTTT.

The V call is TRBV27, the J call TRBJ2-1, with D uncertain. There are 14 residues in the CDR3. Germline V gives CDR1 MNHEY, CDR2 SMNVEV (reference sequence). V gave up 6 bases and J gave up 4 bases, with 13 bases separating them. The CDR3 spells CASRLAEWYNEQFF. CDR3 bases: TGTGCCAGCAGGCTGGCGGAGTGGTACAATGAGCAGTTCTTC.

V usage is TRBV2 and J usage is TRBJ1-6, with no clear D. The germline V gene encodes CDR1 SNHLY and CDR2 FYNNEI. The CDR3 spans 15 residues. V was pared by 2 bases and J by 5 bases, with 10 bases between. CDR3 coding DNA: TGTGCCAGCAGTGAACAACAGTCAAATAATTCACCCCTCCACTTT. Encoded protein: CASSEQQSNNSPLHF.

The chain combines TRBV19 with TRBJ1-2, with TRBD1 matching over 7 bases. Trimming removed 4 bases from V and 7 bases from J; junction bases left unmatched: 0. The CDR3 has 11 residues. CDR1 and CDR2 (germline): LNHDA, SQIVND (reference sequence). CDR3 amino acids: CASSNRGGYTF. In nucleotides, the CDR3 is TGTGCCAGTAGTAACAGGGGTGGCTACACCTTC.

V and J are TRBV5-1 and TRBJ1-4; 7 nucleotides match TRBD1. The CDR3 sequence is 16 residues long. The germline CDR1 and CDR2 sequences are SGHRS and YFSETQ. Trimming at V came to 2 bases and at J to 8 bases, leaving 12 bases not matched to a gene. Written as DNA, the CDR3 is TGCGCCAGCAGCTTTTCCAGTCAGGGGGGCCAAGAAAAACTGTTTTTT. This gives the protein CASSFSSQGGQEKLFF.